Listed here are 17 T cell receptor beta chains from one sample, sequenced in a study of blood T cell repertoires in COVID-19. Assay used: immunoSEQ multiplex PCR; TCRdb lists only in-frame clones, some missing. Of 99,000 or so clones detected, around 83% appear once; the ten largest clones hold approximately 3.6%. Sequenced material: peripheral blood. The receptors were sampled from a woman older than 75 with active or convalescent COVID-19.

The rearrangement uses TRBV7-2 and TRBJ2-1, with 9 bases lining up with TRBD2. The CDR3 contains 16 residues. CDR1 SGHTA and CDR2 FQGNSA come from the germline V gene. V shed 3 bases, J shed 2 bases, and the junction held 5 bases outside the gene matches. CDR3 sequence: CASSFLGGGAYNEQFF. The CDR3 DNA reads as TGTGCCAGCAGCTTTCTCGGCGGGGGGGCCTACAATGAGCAGTTCTTC.

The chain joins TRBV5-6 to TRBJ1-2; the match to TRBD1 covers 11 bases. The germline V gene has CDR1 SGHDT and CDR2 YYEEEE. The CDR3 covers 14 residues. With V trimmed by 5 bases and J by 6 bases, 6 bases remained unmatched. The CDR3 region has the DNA TGTGCCAGCAGTCGGACAGGGGGCGGGGATGGCTACACCTTC. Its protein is CASSRTGGGDGYTF. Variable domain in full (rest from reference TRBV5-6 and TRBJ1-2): DAGVTQSPTHLIKTRGQQVTLRCSPKSGHDTVSWYQQALGQGPQFIFQYYEEEERQRGNFPDRFSGHQFPNYSSELNVNALLLGDSALYLCASSRTGGGDGYTFGSGTRLTVV.

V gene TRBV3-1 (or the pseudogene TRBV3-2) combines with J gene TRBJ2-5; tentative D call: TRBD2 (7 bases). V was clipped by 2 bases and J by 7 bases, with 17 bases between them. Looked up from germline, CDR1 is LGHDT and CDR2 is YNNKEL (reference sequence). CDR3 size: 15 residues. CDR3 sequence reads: CASSQSRRGGGTQYF. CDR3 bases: TGTGCCAGCAGCCAATCCCGGAGGGGGGGCGGGACCCAGTACTTC.

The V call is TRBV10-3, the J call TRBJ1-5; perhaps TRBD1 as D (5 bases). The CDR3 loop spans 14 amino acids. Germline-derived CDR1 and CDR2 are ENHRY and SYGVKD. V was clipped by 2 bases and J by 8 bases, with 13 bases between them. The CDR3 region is CAISESQGREPQHF. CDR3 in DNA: TGTGCCATCAGTGAGAGTCAGGGCAGGGAGCCCCAGCATTTT.

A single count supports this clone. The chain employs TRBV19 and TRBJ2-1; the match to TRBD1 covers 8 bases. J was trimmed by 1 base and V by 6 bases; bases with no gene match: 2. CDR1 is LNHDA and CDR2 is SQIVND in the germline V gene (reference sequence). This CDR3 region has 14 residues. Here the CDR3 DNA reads TGTGCCAGTAGCCGGGACAGGTCCTACAATGAGCAGTTCTTC. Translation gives CASSRDRSYNEQFF. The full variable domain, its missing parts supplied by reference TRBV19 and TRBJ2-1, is DGGITQSPKYLFRKEGQNVTLSCEQNLNHDAMYWYRQDPGQGLRLIYYSQIVNDFQKGDIAEGYSVSREKKESFPLTVTSAQKNPTAFYLCASSRDRSYNEQFFGPGTRLTVL.

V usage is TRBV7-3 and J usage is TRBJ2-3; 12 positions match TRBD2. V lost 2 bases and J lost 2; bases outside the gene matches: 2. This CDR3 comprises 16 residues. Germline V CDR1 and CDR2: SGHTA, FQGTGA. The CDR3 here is CASSLSSGRATDTQYF. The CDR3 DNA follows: TGTGCCAGCAGCTTATCTAGCGGGAGGGCCACAGATACGCAGTATTTT.

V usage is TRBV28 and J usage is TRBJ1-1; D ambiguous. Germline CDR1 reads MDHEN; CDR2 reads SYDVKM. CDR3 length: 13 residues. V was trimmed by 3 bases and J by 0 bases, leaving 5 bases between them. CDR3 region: CASSFGLNTEAFF. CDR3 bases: TGTGCCAGCAGTTTCGGTCTGAACACTGAAGCTTTCTTT.

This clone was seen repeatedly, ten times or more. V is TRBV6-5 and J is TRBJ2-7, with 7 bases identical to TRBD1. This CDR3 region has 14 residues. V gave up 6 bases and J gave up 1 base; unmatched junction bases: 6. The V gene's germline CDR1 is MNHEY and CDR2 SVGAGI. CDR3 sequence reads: CASRETGLSYEQYF. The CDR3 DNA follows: TGTGCCAGCAGAGAGACAGGGTTGTCCTACGAGCAGTACTTC.

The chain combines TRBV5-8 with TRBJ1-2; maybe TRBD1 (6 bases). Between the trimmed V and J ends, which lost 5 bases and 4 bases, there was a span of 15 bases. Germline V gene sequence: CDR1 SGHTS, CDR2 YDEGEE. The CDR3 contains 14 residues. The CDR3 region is CASRPPQGTYGYTF. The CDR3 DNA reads TGTGCCAGCAGGCCTCCCCAGGGGACCTATGGCTACACCTTC.

CDR3 protein: CASRPQVLGNQPQHF. CDR3 nucleotides: TGTGCCAGTAGGCCTCAGGTTCTCGGCAATCAGCCCCAGCATTTT. J is TRBJ1-5 and V is TRBV19; no firm D call. The CDR3 totals 15 residues. V lost 6 bases, J lost 2 bases, and 14 bases lay in between. CDR1 and CDR2 from the germline V gene are LNHDA and SQIVND (reference sequence).

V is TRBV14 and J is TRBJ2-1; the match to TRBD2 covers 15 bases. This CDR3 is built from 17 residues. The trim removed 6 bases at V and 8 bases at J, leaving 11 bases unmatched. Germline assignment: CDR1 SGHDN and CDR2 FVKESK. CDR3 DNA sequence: TGTGCCAGCAGGAAGGGACTAGCGGGGGGCCAAACAGATGAGCAGTTCTTC. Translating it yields CASRKGLAGGQTDEQFF. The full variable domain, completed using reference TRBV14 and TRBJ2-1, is EAGVTQFPSHSVIEKGQTVTLRCDPISGHDNLYWYRRVMGKEIKFLLHFVKESKQDESGMPNNRFLAERTGGTYSTLKVQPAELEDSGVYFCASRKGLAGGQTDEQFFGPGTRLTVL.

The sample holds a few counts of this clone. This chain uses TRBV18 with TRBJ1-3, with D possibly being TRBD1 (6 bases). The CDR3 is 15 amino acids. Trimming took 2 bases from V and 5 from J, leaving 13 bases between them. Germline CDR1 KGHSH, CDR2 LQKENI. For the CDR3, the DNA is TGTGCCAGCTCACCATTCGAGGGGGAGAGAAACACCATATATTTT. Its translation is CASSPFEGERNTIYF.

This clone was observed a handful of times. This chain's CDR3 is CASSLASGRSRYEQYF. Here the CDR3 DNA reads TGCGCCAGCAGCTTGGCTAGCGGGAGGTCGCGCTACGAGCAGTACTTC. This chain connects TRBV5-1 to TRBJ2-7; 11 nucleotides line up with TRBD2. The CDR3 length is 16 residues. V was clipped by 0 bases and J by 3 bases; unmatched bases: 5. The germline CDR1 and CDR2 sequences are SGHRS and YFSETQ.

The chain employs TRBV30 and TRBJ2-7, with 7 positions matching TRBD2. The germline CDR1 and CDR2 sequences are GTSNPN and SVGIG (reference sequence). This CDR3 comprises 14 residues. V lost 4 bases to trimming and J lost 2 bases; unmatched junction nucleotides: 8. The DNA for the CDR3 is TGTGCCTGGACGAATCGGGACTATACCTACGAGCAGTACTTC. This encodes CAWTNRDYTYEQYF.

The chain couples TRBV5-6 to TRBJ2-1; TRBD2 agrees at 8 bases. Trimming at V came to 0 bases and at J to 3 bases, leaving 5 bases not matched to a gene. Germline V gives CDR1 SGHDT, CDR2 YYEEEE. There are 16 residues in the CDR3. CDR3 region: CASSLVRGVIYNEQFF. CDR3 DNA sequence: TGTGCCAGCAGCTTGGTGCGGGGGGTTATCTACAATGAGCAGTTCTTC.

The CDR3 nucleotides read TGTGCCAGCAGGGGACAGGGCCCTAAAGGCTACACCTTC. Translated, it gives CASRGQGPKGYTF. The gene calls are TRBV27 and TRBJ1-2, with 9 bases that match TRBD1. This CDR3 is built from 13 residues. The J segment lost 8 bases and the V segment lost 6 bases, leaving 7 bases of the junction unmatched. Germline CDR1 reads MNHEY; CDR2 reads SMNVEV (reference sequence).

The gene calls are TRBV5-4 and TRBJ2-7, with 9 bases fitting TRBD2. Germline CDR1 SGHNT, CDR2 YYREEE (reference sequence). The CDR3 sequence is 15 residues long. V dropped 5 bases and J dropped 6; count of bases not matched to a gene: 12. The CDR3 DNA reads TGTGCCAGCAGTTCACCCTTAGCGGGAGCTCGCGAGCAGTACTTC. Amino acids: CASSSPLAGAREQYF.